One sample yielded the 31 T cell receptor beta chains listed below, sequenced in a study of cytomegalovirus exposure and HLA in healthy donors. Sequencing used immunoSEQ multiplex PCR; TCRdb keeps in-frame clones, though not all of them. Here the sample spans 55,000 to 85,000 clones, roughly 93% being singletons. The material sequenced was PBMCs. The receptor set was obtained from a young woman in good health and CMV-seronegative.

This clone showed up just once. CDR3 nucleotide sequence: TGTGCCAGCAGCTTGTGGCGGGGACTGAACACTGAAGCTTTCTTT. Residues: CASSLWRGLNTEAFF. The chain joins TRBV5-4 to TRBJ1-1; perhaps TRBD1 as D (5 bases). The ends were cut back, 1 base at V and 0 bases at J, with 10 bases in the middle. This CDR3 is 15 amino acids long. The germline gives CDR1 SGHNT, CDR2 YYREEE (reference sequence).

V gene TRBV13 combines with J gene TRBJ2-7; TRBD2 matches at 7 bases. J was trimmed by 0 bases and V by 5 bases; bases with no gene match: 7. Germline V gene data show CDR1 as PRHDT and CDR2 as FYEKMQ (reference sequence). There are 15 residues in the CDR3. CDR3 residues: CASSPPSGSSYEQYF. CDR3 in DNA: TGTGCCAGCAGCCCCCCTAGCGGCAGCTCCTACGAGCAGTACTTC.

The J gene is TRBJ1-1, the V gene TRBV19, with 7 bases matching TRBD1. V lost 7 bases to trimming and J lost 4 bases; unmatched junction nucleotides: 3. The CDR3 is made up of 12 amino acids. The germline CDR1 and CDR2 sequences are LNHDA and SQIVND (reference sequence). The CDR3 reads CASTAGGTEAFF. The CDR3 bases are TGTGCCAGTACGGCAGGGGGCACTGAAGCTTTCTTT.

The chain recombines TRBV2 with TRBJ2-7; the D gene is possibly TRBD1 (6 bases). The CDR3 sequence is 14 residues long. Germline CDR1 reads SNHLY; CDR2 reads FYNNEI. V was trimmed by 2 bases and J by 0 bases, leaving 8 bases between them. CDR3 bases: TGTGCCAGCAGTGAAAGGGACACCTCCTACGAGCAGTACTTC. Its protein is CASSERDTSYEQYF.

This sequence joins TRBV15 and TRBJ2-2; 10 bases match TRBD2. Germline CDR1 reads LNHNV; CDR2 reads YYDKDF (reference sequence). Trimming cost V 1 base and J 7 bases; bases outside gene matches: 6. CDR3 length: 16 amino acids. The CDR3 protein is CATSRVSGRVDGELFF. The CDR3 nucleotides are TGTGCCACCAGCAGAGTCAGCGGGAGGGTGGACGGGGAGCTGTTTTTT. Based on the CDR3 plus reference TRBV15 and TRBJ2-2, the full variable domain is DAMVIQNPRYQVTQFGKPVTLSCSQTLNHNVMYWYQQKSSQAPKLLFHYYDKDFNNEADTPDNFQSRRPNTSFCFLDIRSPGLGDTAMYLCATSRVSGRVDGELFFGEGSRLTVL.

This chain connects TRBV27 to TRBJ2-4; TRBD2 agrees at 7 bases. The germline V gene encodes CDR1 MNHEY and CDR2 SMNVEV (reference sequence). The CDR3 has 16 amino acids. V was pared by 2 bases and J by 3 bases, with 7 bases of the junction left unmatched. CDR3 nucleotides: TGTGCCAGCAGTTTAGGTCTAGCGGCTAACAAAAACATTCAGTACTTC. Its translation: CASSLGLAANKNIQYF.

V gene TRBV5-1 combines with J gene TRBJ2-1, with 13 nucleotides matching TRBD2. This CDR3 spans 16 amino acids. Germline CDR1 reads SGHRS; CDR2 reads YFSETQ. J gave up 6 bases and V 3 bases, and 6 bases lay outside the gene matches. The CDR3 region is CASSSLAGGLFNEQFF. CDR3 coding DNA: TGCGCCAGCAGCTCACTAGCGGGGGGGCTGTTCAATGAGCAGTTCTTC. Drawing the rest from reference TRBV5-1 and TRBJ2-1, the complete variable domain is KAGVTQTPRYLIKTRGQQVTLSCSPISGHRSVSWYQQTPGQGLQFLFEYFSETQRNKGNFPGRFSGRQFSNSRSEMNVSTLELGDSALYLCASSSLAGGLFNEQFFGPGTRLTVL.

V is TRBV6-1 and J is TRBJ2-7; TRBD2 matches 8 bases. Trimming at V came to 3 bases and at J to 0 bases, leaving 4 bases not matched to a gene. CDR1 and CDR2 from the germline V gene are MNHNS and SASEGT. The CDR3 has 15 residues. CDR3 protein: CASSDAGGSSYEQYF. The CDR3 DNA reads as TGTGCCAGCAGTGACGCGGGGGGAAGCTCCTACGAGCAGTACTTC.

This rearrangement joins TRBV5-4 to TRBJ1-6, with 10 bases matching TRBD1. J gave up 8 bases and V 4 bases, and 3 bases lay outside the gene matches. The CDR3 spans 14 residues. Per germline, CDR1 SGHNT and CDR2 YYREEE (reference sequence). This CDR3 is CASSPGTGDSPLHF. CDR3 DNA sequence: TGTGCCAGCAGCCCCGGGACAGGGGATTCACCCCTCCACTTT.

The gene calls are TRBV9 and TRBJ2-1, with 11 bases identical to TRBD2. Germline lookup yields CDR1 SGDLS and CDR2 YYNGEE. The length of the CDR3 is 17 residues. J was trimmed by 4 bases and V by 4 bases; bases with no gene match: 10. The CDR3 reads CASSPPGASGRYNEQFF. The CDR3 DNA follows: TGTGCCAGCAGCCCCCCCGGGGCTAGCGGGAGGTACAATGAGCAGTTCTTC.

This chain uses TRBV2 with TRBJ2-1, with D tentatively TRBD2 (5 bases). CDR1 SNHLY and CDR2 FYNNEI come from the germline V gene. V lost 8 bases and J 0 bases, leaving 20 bases between the germline ends. The CDR3 loop spans 17 amino acids. CDR3 coding DNA: TGTGCCAGCCTCAGGAAGGTCGGGATGAGCTCCTACAATGAGCAGTTCTTC. It yields the protein CASLRKVGMSSYNEQFF. Drawing the rest from reference TRBV2 and TRBJ2-1, the complete variable domain is EPEVTQTPSHQVTQMGQEVILRCVPISNHLYFYWYRQILGQKVEFLVSFYNNEISEKSEIFDDQFSVERPDGSNFTLKIRSTKLEDSAMYFCASLRKVGMSSYNEQFFGPGTRLTVL.

The J gene is TRBJ1-2, the V gene TRBV5-6; TRBD1 aligns across 8 bases. The germline V gene has CDR1 SGHDT and CDR2 YYEEEE. The CDR3 runs 14 residues. V lost 2 bases and J lost 4; bases outside the gene matches: 4. Here the CDR3 DNA reads TGTGCCAGCAGCTTTCAGGGGGCGGGCTATGGCTACACCTTC. Its translation is CASSFQGAGYGYTF.

This chain joins TRBV13 and TRBJ2-3; D remains unclear. This CDR3 is 12 amino acids long. V shed 5 bases and J shed 6 bases, with 9 bases lying between them. Germline V gives CDR1 PRHDT, CDR2 FYEKMQ (reference sequence). CDR3: CASSVLPDTQYF. Written as DNA, the CDR3 is TGTGCCAGCAGCGTACTCCCGGATACGCAGTATTTT.

J is TRBJ2-6 and V is TRBV29-1, with 8 bases fitting TRBD1. The CDR3 has 15 amino acids. V lost 6 bases and J lost 0; bases outside the gene matches: 4. CDR1 is SQVTM and CDR2 is ANQGSEA in the germline V gene. The CDR3 sequence is CSVGQGFSGANVLTF. DNA for the CDR3: TGCAGCGTCGGACAGGGATTCTCTGGGGCCAACGTCCTGACTTTC. Drawing the rest from reference TRBV29-1 and TRBJ2-6, the complete variable domain is SAVISQKPSRDICQRGTSLTIQCQVDSQVTMMFWYRQQPGQSLTLIATANQGSEATYESGFVIDKFPISRPNLTFSTLTVSNMSPEDSSIYLCSVGQGFSGANVLTFGAGSRLTVL.

The chain has TRBV2 and TRBJ1-1, with D unclear. Germline V gene lookup returns CDR1 SNHLY and CDR2 FYNNEI. Trimming took off 6 bases at V and 1 base at J, with 18 bases between the two ends. This CDR3 spans 16 amino acids. CDR3 in DNA: TGTGCCAGCAGGAAAATTCGCCAAGATAGGAACACTGAAGCTTTCTTT. Protein: CASRKIRQDRNTEAFF.

This clone has just one count. This sequence joins TRBV6-6 and TRBJ1-2; D may be TRBD1 (5 bases). Germline assignment: CDR1 MNHNY and CDR2 SVGAGI (reference sequence). The CDR3 totals 12 residues. V shed 7 bases and J shed 8 bases, with 14 bases lying between them. The chain's CDR3 is CASNTNAGGYTF. The CDR3 DNA sequence: TGTGCCAGCAACACTAACGCAGGGGGCTACACCTTC.

This rearrangement joins TRBV5-8 to TRBJ2-5; TRBD2 is a possible D gene (7 bases). Germline-derived CDR1 and CDR2 are SGHTS and YDEGEE. This CDR3 is built from 16 residues. V gave up 5 bases and J gave up 5 bases, with 22 bases separating them. CDR3 DNA: TGTGCCAGCAGAACGCAATTACAGGGAGGGTTGGAGACCCAGTACTTC. Translated: CASRTQLQGGLETQYF.

This chain joins TRBV18 and TRBJ2-3, with 10 positions matching TRBD2. The germline CDR1 and CDR2 sequences are KGHSH and LQKENI. There are 16 residues in the CDR3. Unmatched junction bases numbered 5, after V lost 0 bases and J lost 5 bases. CDR3 in amino acids: CASSPPAGGPIDTQYF. DNA of the CDR3: TGTGCCAGCTCACCACCAGCGGGAGGGCCAATAGATACGCAGTATTTT.

This sequence joins TRBV27 and TRBJ2-1, with 7 nucleotides matching TRBD2. Trimming took 3 bases from V and 5 from J; bases not matched to a gene: 7. The CDR3 spans 15 residues. Germline V gene data show CDR1 as MNHEY and CDR2 as SMNVEV (reference sequence). CDR3 nucleotides: TGTGCCAGCAGTTTCATGGGCCTAGCGGACAATGAGCAGTTCTTC. Protein: CASSFMGLADNEQFF.

The chain uses TRBV7-2 and TRBJ2-1; D perhaps matches TRBD2 (5 bases). Germline lookup yields CDR1 SGHTA and CDR2 FQGNSA. Trimming took off 0 bases at V and 5 bases at J, with 5 bases between the two ends. CDR3 size: 13 residues. CDR3 DNA: TGTGCCAGCAGCTTAGCCGGGGACAATGAGCAGTTCTTC. This translates into CASSLAGDNEQFF.

Only one count was recorded for this clone. V usage is TRBV7-8 and J usage is TRBJ2-2; TRBD2 matches at 7 bases. The CDR3 loop spans 17 amino acids. The V gene end was trimmed by 7 bases and the J gene end by 2 bases; junction bases not matched to a gene: 13. CDR1 is SGHVS, CDR2 FQNEAQ, per germline. CDR3 region: CASNLPGAGDNTGELFF. DNA for the CDR3: TGTGCCAGCAACCTCCCGGGTGCGGGAGACAACACCGGGGAGCTGTTTTTT.

The chain has TRBV2 and TRBJ2-6, with D perhaps TRBD2 (6 bases). V shed 11 bases and J shed 0 bases, with 14 bases lying between them. The CDR3 consists of 15 residues. CDR1 and CDR2 from the germline V gene are SNHLY and FYNNEI. CDR3 sequence reads: CASNGGSSGANVLTF. DNA of the CDR3: TGTGCCTCTAATGGAGGGTCCTCTGGGGCCAACGTCCTGACTTTC.

The genes are TRBV5-1 and TRBJ2-1, with TRBD2 matching 11 bases. Germline CDR1 reads SGHRS; CDR2 reads YFSETQ. The CDR3 extends over 15 amino acids. V was clipped by 5 bases and J by 4 bases; unmatched bases: 5. CDR3 in DNA: TGCGCCAGCAGGGAACTAGCGGGGGAGTACAATGAGCAGTTCTTC. It translates to CASRELAGEYNEQFF. The whole variable domain, remainder taken from reference TRBV5-1 and TRBJ2-1, is KAGVTQTPRYLIKTRGQQVTLSCSPISGHRSVSWYQQTPGQGLQFLFEYFSETQRNKGNFPGRFSGRQFSNSRSEMNVSTLELGDSALYLCASRELAGEYNEQFFGPGTRLTVL.

V gene TRBV30 combines with J gene TRBJ1-2; D unresolved. CDR3 length: 13 amino acids. Germline-derived CDR1 and CDR2 are GTSNPN and SVGIG (reference sequence). V gave up 4 bases and J gave up 2 bases, with 11 bases separating them. CDR3 protein: CAWNGERNYGYTF. The CDR3 DNA reads TGTGCCTGGAATGGGGAGAGAAACTATGGCTACACCTTC.

The chain recombines TRBV9 with TRBJ2-7, with TRBD1 matching 8 bases. The CDR3 runs 14 residues. The germline V gene encodes CDR1 SGDLS and CDR2 YYNGEE. V lost 2 bases and J lost 4; bases outside the gene matches: 5. CDR3 coding DNA: TGTGCCAGCAGCGTGGGACAGGTGGTATACGAGCAGTACTTC. The encoded protein is CASSVGQVVYEQYF.

A single count supports this clone. The chain uses TRBV6-5 and TRBJ2-7; 11 positions match TRBD1. The V segment lost 6 bases and the J segment 5 bases; nucleotides outside the gene matches: 9. The CDR3 loop spans 15 amino acids. CDR1 and CDR2 from the germline V gene are MNHEY and SVGAGI. The CDR3 spells CASSPTGTGGNEQYF. The CDR3 DNA is TGTGCCAGCAGCCCGACCGGGACAGGGGGTAACGAGCAGTACTTC.

This rearrangement joins TRBV28 to TRBJ2-7; D possibly corresponds to TRBD2 (5 bases). CDR1 MDHEN and CDR2 SYDVKM come from the germline V gene. The CDR3 extends over 13 amino acids. Trimming removed 6 bases from V and 6 bases from J, with 15 bases in between. This CDR3 reads CASRPNRGSEQYF. CDR3 DNA: TGTGCCAGCAGACCCAACCGGGGTTCCGAGCAGTACTTC. The complete variable domain, with remaining parts taken from reference TRBV28 and TRBJ2-7, reads DVKVTQSSRYLVKRTGEKVFLECVQDMDHENMFWYRQDPGLGLRLIYFSYDVKMKEKGDIPEGYSVSREKKERFSLILESASTNQTSMYLCASRPNRGSEQYFGPGTRLTVT.

The chain has TRBV2 and TRBJ1-5; perhaps TRBD1 as D (6 bases). From germline, CDR1 is SNHLY and CDR2 FYNNEI. The CDR3 covers 14 residues. V dropped 7 bases and J dropped 6 bases, with 16 bases sitting between them. CDR3 DNA sequence: TGTGCCAGCAACGAGGGGGGGGTGGGTCAGCCCCAGCATTTT. This sequence encodes CASNEGGVGQPQHF.

The table lists this clone with a count of one. The gene calls are TRBV4-1 and TRBJ2-7; 7 bases map to TRBD1. The CDR3 is made up of 19 amino acids. Germline loops: CDR1 MGHRA, CDR2 YSYEKL. J gave up 3 bases and V 0 bases, and 17 bases lay outside the gene matches. The CDR3 DNA reads TGCGCCAGCAGCCAAGATCCGGGACAGCCATCCCGAATTATCTACGAGCAGTACTTC. This sequence encodes CASSQDPGQPSRIIYEQYF.

J is TRBJ1-1 and V is TRBV30, with no clear D. The germline V and J ends were trimmed by 0 bases and 5 bases, with 10 bases remaining between them. CDR1 is GTSNPN, CDR2 SVGIG, per germline (reference sequence). The CDR3 spans 13 residues. This chain's CDR3 is CAWSVEEETEAFF. As DNA, the CDR3 is TGTGCCTGGAGTGTAGAGGAAGAAACTGAAGCTTTCTTT.

The genes are TRBV4-2 and TRBJ2-5; 14 nucleotides match TRBD2. Germline assignment: CDR1 LGHNA and CDR2 YNFKEQ. The length of the CDR3 is 18 residues. Trimming removed 0 bases from V and 4 bases from J; junction bases left unmatched: 7. The CDR3 DNA reads as TGTGCCAGCAGCCAAGAGGGGACGACTAGCGGGAGGGGAGAGACCCAGTACTTC. Translation: CASSQEGTTSGRGETQYF.